Below are 9 T cell receptor beta chains sequenced from a single sample in a study of control samples from healthy donors and cancer patients. TCRdb's table, derived via immunoSEQ multiplex PCR, lists solely in-frame clones and lacks some. The profile shows about 98,000 clones, roughly three quarters of them singletons. Sequenced input: blood. The receptors were sampled from a woman in her thirties in good health.

The chain combines TRBV28 with TRBJ2-7, with TRBD2 matching 9 bases. CDR1 MDHEN and CDR2 SYDVKM come from the germline V gene. The CDR3 covers 15 residues. Germline trimming cut 3 bases from V and 3 bases from J; bases unmatched to any gene: 6. CDR3 protein: CASSFSGGGVYEQYF. The CDR3 nucleotides are TGTGCCAGCAGTTTTAGCGGCGGGGGGGTCTACGAGCAGTACTTC.

The chain has TRBV5-4 and TRBJ2-5; possibly TRBD1 for D (6 bases). CDR3 length: 12 residues. Per germline, CDR1 SGHNT and CDR2 YYREEE (reference sequence). Trimming took 4 bases from V and 4 from J, leaving 8 bases between them. The DNA for the CDR3 is TGTGCCAGCAGCGGGGGCCCAGAGACCCAGTACTTC. Protein sequence: CASSGGPETQYF.

This rearrangement joins TRBV14 to TRBJ2-2; 10 bases align to TRBD2. J lost 1 base, V lost 4 bases, and 12 bases had no gene match. Germline V gives CDR1 SGHDN, CDR2 FVKESK. This CDR3 has 19 amino acids. CDR3 amino acids: CASSPRELAGPKNTGELFF. CDR3 nucleotides: TGTGCCAGCAGCCCTAGGGAACTAGCGGGACCTAAGAACACCGGGGAGCTGTTTTTT.

The V and J genes are TRBV6-5 and TRBJ2-6, with TRBD1 as a possible D gene (5 bases). The CDR3 covers 16 residues. The V gene lost 4 bases and the J gene lost 9 bases, with 19 bases spanning the gap. Looked up from germline, CDR1 is MNHEY and CDR2 is SVGAGI. CDR3 nucleotide sequence: TGTGCCAGCAGTTTGTCCGACAGTCCCCCCGGCAACGTCCTGACTTTC. It is translated as CASSLSDSPPGNVLTF.

This chain joins TRBV29-1 and TRBJ2-3, with unresolved D. V lost 4 bases and J lost 3, with 8 bases in between. The V gene's germline CDR1 is SQVTM and CDR2 ANQGSEA. There are 12 residues in the CDR3. The CDR3 nucleotides read TGCAGCGTTGTGACTGATACAGATACGCAGTATTTT. As protein: CSVVTDTDTQYF.

The V gene is TRBV19, the J gene TRBJ1-2, with 9 bases lining up with TRBD1. The CDR3 covers 15 residues. V shed 4 bases, J shed 4 bases, and the junction held 7 bases outside the gene matches. CDR1 LNHDA and CDR2 SQIVND come from the germline V gene (reference sequence). CDR3 nucleotide sequence: TGTGCCAGTAGTACCCCCGGACAGGGGCTCTATGGCTACACCTTC. Amino acid sequence: CASSTPGQGLYGYTF.

The chain joins TRBV18 to TRBJ1-1; D unresolved. This CDR3 contains 15 residues. CDR1 KGHSH and CDR2 LQKENI come from the germline V gene. V was cut by 3 bases and J by 4 bases, with 15 bases left in between. CDR3 in DNA: TGTGCCAGCTCACCTGGTGTGGGTTGGAGCACTGAAGCTTTCTTT. Protein sequence: CASSPGVGWSTEAFF. The variable domain in full, with the rest retrieved from reference TRBV18 and TRBJ1-1, is NAGVMQNPRHLVRRRGQEARLRCSPMKGHSHVYWYRQLPEEGLKFMVYLQKENIIDESGMPKERFSAEFPKEGPSILRIQQVVRGDSAAYFCASSPGVGWSTEAFFGQGTRLTVV.

The chain combines TRBV5-1 with TRBJ2-2, with 8 nucleotides matching TRBD1. CDR1 and CDR2 (germline): SGHRS, YFSETQ. Trimming at V came to 4 bases and at J to 6 bases, leaving 8 bases not matched to a gene. The length of the CDR3 is 15 residues. CDR3 sequence (DNA): TGCGCCAGCAGCCGGGACAGGAAGATGGCCGGGGAGCTGTTTTTT. Translated: CASSRDRKMAGELFF. Drawing the rest from reference TRBV5-1 and TRBJ2-2, the complete variable domain is KAGVTQTPRYLIKTRGQQVTLSCSPISGHRSVSWYQQTPGQGLQFLFEYFSETQRNKGNFPGRFSGRQFSNSRSEMNVSTLELGDSALYLCASSRDRKMAGELFFGEGSRLTVL.

The chain's CDR3 is CASSISGESPLHF. CDR3 nucleotide sequence: TGTGCCAGTAGTATCTCGGGGGAGTCACCCCTCCACTTT. V and J are TRBV19 and TRBJ1-6; perhaps TRBD1 as D (5 bases). Looked up from germline, CDR1 is LNHDA and CDR2 is SQIVND (reference sequence). The CDR3 runs 13 residues. The V end lost 3 bases, the J end lost 10 bases, and 10 bases lay between the germline ends.